In this sample, the clone carrying this TCR beta chain turned up a few times. Its antigen is as yet unknown. These data are taken from a study of identical twins. Trimming removed 1 base at V and 7 bases at J, with 16 bases between. The germline gives CDR1 MGHRA, CDR2 YSYEKL. There are 16 residues in the CDR3. Each CDR3 protein is one row after TCRdb ran MiXCR on the 5' RACE reads. The sample consists of 200,000 to 300,000 distinct CDR3 sequences, approximately 6.8% of them appearing once. Findings and limits, study-wide: Abundant beta clonotypes from cord blood had fewer insertions, unlike memory repertoires, which showed none.

These records were also assigned to another study, of yellow fever vaccine responses in identical twins.

The sample comprised CD8+ T cells sorted from blood. V and J are TRBV4-1 and TRBJ1-4; D gene uncertain. The clonotype originates from a woman in her late teens or twenties in good health. The CDR3 DNA reads as TGCGCCAGCAGCCAAGGGCCTCCAGAGGAGGGTGAAAAACTGTTTTTT. Protein product: CASSQGPPEEGEKLFF.